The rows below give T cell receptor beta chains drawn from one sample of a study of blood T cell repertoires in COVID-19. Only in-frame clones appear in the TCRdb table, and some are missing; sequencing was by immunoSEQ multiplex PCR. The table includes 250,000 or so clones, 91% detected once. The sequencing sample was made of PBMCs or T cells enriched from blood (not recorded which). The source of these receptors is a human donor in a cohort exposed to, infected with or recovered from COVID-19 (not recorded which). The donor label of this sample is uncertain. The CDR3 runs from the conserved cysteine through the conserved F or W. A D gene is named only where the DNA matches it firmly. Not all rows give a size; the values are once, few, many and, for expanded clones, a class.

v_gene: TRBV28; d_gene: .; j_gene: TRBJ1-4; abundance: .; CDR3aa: CASTSGATNEKLFF; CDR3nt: TGTGCCAGCACCTCGGGTGCAACTAATGAAAAACTGTTTTTT
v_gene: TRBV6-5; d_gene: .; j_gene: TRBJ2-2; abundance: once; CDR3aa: CASSREGGLAGELFF; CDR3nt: TGTGCCAGCAGTCGAGAGGGTGGGTTGGCCGGGGAGCTGTTTTTT
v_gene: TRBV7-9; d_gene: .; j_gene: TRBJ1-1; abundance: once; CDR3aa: CASSQGSRNTEAFF; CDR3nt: TGTGCCAGCAGCCAGGGGTCCAGGAACACTGAAGCTTTCTTT
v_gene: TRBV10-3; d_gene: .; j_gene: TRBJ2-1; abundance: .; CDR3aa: CAISGTERPEQFF; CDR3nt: TGTGCCATCAGTGGGACAGAAAGGCCAGAGCAGTTCTTC
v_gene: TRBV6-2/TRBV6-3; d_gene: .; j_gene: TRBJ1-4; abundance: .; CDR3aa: CASSSFGGDEKLFF; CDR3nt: TGTGCCAGCAGTTCCTTCGGGGGGGATGAAAAACTGTTTTTT
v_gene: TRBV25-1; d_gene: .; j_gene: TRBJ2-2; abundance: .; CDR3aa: CASSDGQSNTGELFF; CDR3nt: TGTGCCAGCAGTGACGGACAGAGCAACACCGGGGAGCTGTTTTTT
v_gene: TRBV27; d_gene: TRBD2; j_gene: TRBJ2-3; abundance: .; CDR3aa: CASSSSGASTDTQYF; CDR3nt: TGTGCCAGCAGTTCGAGCGGGGCGAGCACAGATACGCAGTATTTT
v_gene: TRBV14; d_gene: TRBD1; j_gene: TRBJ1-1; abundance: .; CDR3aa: CASSQRDSVNTEAFF; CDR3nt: TGTGCCAGCAGCCAAAGGGACAGTGTGAACACTGAAGCTTTCTTT
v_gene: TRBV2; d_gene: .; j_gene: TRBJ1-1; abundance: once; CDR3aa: CASTRRREDTEAFF; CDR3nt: TGTGCCAGCACTCGTAGAAGGGAGGACACTGAAGCTTTCTTT
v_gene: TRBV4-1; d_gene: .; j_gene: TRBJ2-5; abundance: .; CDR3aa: CASSQVPRAQETQYF; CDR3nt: TGCGCCAGCAGCCAAGTTCCGAGGGCTCAAGAGACCCAGTACTTC
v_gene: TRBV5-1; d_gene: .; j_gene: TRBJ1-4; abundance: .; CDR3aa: CATPGRGGVVGEKLFF; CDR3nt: TGCGCCACCCCCGGGCGAGGGGGAGTAGTAGGTGAAAAACTGTTTTTT
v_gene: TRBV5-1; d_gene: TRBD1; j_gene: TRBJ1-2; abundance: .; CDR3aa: CASSFGQGAIGYTF; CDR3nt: TGCGCCAGCAGCTTCGGACAGGGGGCAATTGGCTACACCTTC
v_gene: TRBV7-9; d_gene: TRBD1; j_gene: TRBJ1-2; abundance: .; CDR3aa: CASSTHDRERGYTF; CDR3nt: TGTGCCAGCAGCACCCACGACAGGGAGAGGGGCTACACCTTC
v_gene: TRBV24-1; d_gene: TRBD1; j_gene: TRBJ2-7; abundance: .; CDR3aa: CATSDRAGGSYEQYF; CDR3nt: TGTGCCACCAGTGATCGGGCAGGGGGTTCCTACGAGCAGTACTTC
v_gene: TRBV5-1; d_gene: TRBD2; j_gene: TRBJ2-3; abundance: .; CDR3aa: CASSLLAGGTDTQYF; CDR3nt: TGCGCCAGCAGCCTCTTAGCGGGGGGGACAGATACGCAGTATTTT
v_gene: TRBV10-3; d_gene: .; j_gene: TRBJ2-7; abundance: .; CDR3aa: CAISDLGGDDEQYF; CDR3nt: TGTGCCATCAGTGACCTCGGCGGGGACGACGAGCAGTACTTC
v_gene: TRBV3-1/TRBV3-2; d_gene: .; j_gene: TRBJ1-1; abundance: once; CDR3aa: CATARDVNTEAFF; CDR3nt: TGTGCCACCGCCCGGGATGTGAACACTGAAGCTTTCTTT
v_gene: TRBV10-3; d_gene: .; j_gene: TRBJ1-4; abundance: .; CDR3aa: CAISERREDEKLFF; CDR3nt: TGTGCCATCAGTGAGCGCAGGGAGGACGAAAAACTGTTTTTT
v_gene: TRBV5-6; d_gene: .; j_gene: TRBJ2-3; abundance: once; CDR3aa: CASSLTGSADTQYF; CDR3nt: TGTGCCAGCAGCTTGACAGGGTCCGCCGATACGCAGTATTTT
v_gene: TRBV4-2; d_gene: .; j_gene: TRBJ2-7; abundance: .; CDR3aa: CASSQDTGRGSYEQYF; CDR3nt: TGTGCCAGCAGCCAAGATACGGGCAGGGGAAGTTACGAGCAGTACTTC
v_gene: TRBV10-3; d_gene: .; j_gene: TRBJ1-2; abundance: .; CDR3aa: CAISESAGTISLNGYTF; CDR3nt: TGTGCCATCAGTGAGTCGGCGGGGACCATATCCCTCAATGGCTACACCTTC
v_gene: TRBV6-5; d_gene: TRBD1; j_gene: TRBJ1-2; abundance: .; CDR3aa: CASRRDRPEYYGYTF; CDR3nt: TGTGCCAGCCGCCGGGACAGACCGGAATACTATGGCTACACCTTC
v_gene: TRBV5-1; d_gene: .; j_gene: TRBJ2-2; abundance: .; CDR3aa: CASSLGPEGANTGELFF; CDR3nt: TGCGCCAGCAGCTTGGGACCTGAGGGAGCGAACACCGGGGAGCTGTTTTTT
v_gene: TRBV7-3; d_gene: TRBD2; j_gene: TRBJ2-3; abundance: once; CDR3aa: CASSLGLATADTQYF; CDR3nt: TGTGCCAGCAGCTTAGGACTAGCGACCGCAGATACGCAGTATTTT
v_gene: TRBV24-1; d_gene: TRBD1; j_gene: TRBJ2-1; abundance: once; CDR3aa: CATSGVKGADNEQFF; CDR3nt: TGTGCCACCAGTGGAGTCAAGGGGGCTGACAATGAGCAGTTCTTC
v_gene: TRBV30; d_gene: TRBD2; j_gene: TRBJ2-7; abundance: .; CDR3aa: CAWSNSGLAGGEQYF; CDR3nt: TGTGCCTGGAGTAACTCGGGACTAGCGGGGGGAGAGCAGTACTTC
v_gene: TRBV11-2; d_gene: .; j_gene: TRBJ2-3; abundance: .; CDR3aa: CASSLEVSAMGTQYF; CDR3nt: TGTGCCAGCAGCTTAGAGGTCAGCGCCATGGGTACGCAGTATTTT
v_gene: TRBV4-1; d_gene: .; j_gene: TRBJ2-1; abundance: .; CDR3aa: CASSQDEEGGVYNEQFF; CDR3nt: TGCGCCAGCAGCCAAGATGAAGAAGGGGGAGTTTACAATGAGCAGTTCTTC
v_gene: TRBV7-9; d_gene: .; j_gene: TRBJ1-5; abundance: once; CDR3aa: CASSSGVGNQPQHF; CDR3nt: TGTGCCAGCAGCTCGGGAGTCGGCAATCAGCCCCAGCATTTT
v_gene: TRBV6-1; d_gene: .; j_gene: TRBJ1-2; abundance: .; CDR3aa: CASSEWPDYSIYGYTF; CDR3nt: TGTGCCAGCAGTGAATGGCCCGACTATTCCATTTATGGCTACACCTTC
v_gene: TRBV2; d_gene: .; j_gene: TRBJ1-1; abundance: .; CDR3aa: CASSENSEAFF; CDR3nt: TGTGCCAGCAGTGAGAACAGCGAAGCTTTCTTT
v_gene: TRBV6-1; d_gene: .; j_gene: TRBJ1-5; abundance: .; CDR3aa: CASSDRRVNQPQHF; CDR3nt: TGTGCCAGCAGTGATCGGCGGGTCAATCAGCCCCAGCATTTT
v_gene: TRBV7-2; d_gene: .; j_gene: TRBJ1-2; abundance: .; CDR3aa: CASSFTLEYGYTF; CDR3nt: TGTGCCAGCAGCTTTACCCTTGAGTATGGCTACACCTTC
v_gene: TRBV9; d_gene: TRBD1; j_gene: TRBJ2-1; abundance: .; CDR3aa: CASSVFSGTGYNEQFF; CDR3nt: TGTGCCAGCAGCGTATTCTCCGGGACAGGATACAATGAGCAGTTCTTC
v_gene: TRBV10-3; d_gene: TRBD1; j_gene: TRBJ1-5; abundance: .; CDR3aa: CAARGTGANQPQHF; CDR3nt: TGTGCCGCCCGCGGGACAGGGGCCAATCAGCCCCAGCATTTT
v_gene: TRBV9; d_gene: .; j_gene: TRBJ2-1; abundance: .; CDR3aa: CASSVALSSYNEQFF; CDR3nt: TGTGCCAGCAGCGTAGCACTGAGCTCCTACAATGAGCAGTTCTTC
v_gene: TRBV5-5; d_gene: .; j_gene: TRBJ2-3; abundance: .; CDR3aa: CASSLVADTQYF; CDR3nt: TGTGCCAGCAGCTTGGTCGCAGATACGCAGTATTTT
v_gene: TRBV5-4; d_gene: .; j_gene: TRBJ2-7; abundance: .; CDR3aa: CASSLKGPTYEQYF; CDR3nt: TGTGCCAGCAGCTTGAAGGGGCCTACCTACGAGCAGTACTTC
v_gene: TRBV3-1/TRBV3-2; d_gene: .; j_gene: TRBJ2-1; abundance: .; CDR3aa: CASSQEVRYNEQFF; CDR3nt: TGTGCCAGCAGCCAAGAGGTGCGTTACAATGAGCAGTTCTTC
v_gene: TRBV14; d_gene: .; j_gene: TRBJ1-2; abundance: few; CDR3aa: CASSPVGLLSSYGYTF; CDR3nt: TGTGCCAGCAGCCCAGTAGGACTGTTGTCCTCCTATGGCTACACCTTC
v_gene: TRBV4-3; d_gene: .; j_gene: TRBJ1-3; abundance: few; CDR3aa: CASSQVGAANLVSRGNTIYF; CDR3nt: TGCGCCAGCAGCCAAGTTGGAGCCGCAAACCTCGTTAGTCGCGGAAACACCATATATTTT
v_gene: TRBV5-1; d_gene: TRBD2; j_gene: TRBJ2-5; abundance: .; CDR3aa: CASSFSGETQYF; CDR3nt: TGCGCCAGCAGCTTTAGCGGGGAGACCCAGTACTTC
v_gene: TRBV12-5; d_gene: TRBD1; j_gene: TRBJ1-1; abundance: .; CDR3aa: CASGALQGAYTEAFF; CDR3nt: TGTGCTAGTGGTGCACTACAGGGGGCCTACACTGAAGCTTTCTTT